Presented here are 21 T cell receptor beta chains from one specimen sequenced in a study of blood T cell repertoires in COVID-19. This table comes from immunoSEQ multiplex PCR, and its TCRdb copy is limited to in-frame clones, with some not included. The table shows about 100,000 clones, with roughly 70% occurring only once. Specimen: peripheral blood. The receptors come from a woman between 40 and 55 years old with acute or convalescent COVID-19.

CDR3 sequence: CASSRQVSGANVLTF. CDR3 in DNA: TGTGCCAGCAGCCGACAGGTTTCTGGGGCCAACGTCCTGACTTTC. The V call is TRBV7-9, the J call TRBJ2-6; a weak D match, TRBD1 (6 bases). The CDR3 extends over 15 amino acids. Germline loops: CDR1 SEHNR, CDR2 FQNEAQ (reference sequence). Trimming shortened V by 5 bases and J by 1 base, and 9 bases separated the two germline ends.

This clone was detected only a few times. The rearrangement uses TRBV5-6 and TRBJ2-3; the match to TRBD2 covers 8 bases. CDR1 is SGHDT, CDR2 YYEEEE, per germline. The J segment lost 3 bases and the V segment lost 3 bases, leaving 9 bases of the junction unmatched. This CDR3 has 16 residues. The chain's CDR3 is CASSSTGTSRTDTQYF. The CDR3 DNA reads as TGTGCCAGCAGCTCCACAGGGACTAGTCGTACAGATACGCAGTATTTT.

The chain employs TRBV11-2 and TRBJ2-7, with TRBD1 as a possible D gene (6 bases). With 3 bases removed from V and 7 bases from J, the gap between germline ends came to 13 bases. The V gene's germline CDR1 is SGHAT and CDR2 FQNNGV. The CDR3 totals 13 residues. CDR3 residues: CASSLVRGYEQYF. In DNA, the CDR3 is TGTGCCAGCAGCTTGGTCAGGGGATATGAGCAGTACTTC.

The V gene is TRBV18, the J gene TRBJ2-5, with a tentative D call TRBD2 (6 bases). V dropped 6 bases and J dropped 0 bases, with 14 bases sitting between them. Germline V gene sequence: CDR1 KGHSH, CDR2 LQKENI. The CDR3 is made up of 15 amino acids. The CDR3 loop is CASSQVGGNQETQYF. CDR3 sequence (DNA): TGTGCCAGCTCTCAAGTGGGCGGGAACCAAGAGACCCAGTACTTC.

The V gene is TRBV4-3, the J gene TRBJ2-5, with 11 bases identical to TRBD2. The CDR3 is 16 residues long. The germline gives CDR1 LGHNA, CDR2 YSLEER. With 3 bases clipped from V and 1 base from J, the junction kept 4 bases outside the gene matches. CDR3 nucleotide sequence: TGCGCCAGCAGCCAGCAACTAGCGGGGGCCCAAGAGACCCAGTACTTC. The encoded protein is CASSQQLAGAQETQYF.

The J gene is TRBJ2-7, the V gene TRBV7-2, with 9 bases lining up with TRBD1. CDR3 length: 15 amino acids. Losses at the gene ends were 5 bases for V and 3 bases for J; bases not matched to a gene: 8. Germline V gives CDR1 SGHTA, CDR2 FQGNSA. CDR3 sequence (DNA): TGTGCCAGCAGCCAACAGGCGGGACAGGGCTACGAGCAGTACTTC. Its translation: CASSQQAGQGYEQYF.

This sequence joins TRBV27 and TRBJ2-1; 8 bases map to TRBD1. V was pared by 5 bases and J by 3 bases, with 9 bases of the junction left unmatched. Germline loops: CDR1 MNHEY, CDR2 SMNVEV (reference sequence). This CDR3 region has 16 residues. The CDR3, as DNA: TGTGCCAGCAGTCGAGGACAGGGCGCGAACTACAATGAGCAGTTCTTC. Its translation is CASSRGQGANYNEQFF.

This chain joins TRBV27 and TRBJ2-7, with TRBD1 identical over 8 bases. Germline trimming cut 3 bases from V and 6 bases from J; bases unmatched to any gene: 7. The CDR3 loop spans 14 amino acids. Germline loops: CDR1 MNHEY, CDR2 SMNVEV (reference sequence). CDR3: CASSFLQGGSEQYF. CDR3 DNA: TGTGCCAGCAGTTTTTTACAGGGGGGATCCGAGCAGTACTTC.

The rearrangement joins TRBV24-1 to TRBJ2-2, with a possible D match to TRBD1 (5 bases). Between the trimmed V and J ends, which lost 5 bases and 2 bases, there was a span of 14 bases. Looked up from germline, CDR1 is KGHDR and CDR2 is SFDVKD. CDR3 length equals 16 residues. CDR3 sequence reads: CATSGVDRLNTGELFF. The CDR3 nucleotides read TGTGCCACCAGTGGGGTCGACAGACTTAACACCGGGGAGCTGTTTTTT.

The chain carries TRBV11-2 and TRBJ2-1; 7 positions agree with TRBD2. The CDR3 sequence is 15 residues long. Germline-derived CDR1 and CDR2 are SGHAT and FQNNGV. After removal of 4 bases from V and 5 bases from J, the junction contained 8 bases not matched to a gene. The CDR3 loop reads CASSSPSSGHNEQFF. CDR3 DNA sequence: TGTGCCAGCAGCTCCCCCTCTAGCGGCCACAATGAGCAGTTCTTC.

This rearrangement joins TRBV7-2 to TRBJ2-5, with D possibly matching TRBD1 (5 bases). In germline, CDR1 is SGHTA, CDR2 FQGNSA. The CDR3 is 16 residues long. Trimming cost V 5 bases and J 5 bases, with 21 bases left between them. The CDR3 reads CASSQPVAGRYETQYF. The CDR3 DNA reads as TGTGCCAGCAGCCAACCCGTTGCAGGGCGCTACGAGACCCAGTACTTC.

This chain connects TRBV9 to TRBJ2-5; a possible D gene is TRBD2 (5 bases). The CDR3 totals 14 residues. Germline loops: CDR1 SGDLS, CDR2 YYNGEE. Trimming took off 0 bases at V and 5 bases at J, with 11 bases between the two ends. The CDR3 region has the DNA TGTGCCAGCAGCGTAGATCTAGCTATGGAGACCCAGTACTTC. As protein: CASSVDLAMETQYF. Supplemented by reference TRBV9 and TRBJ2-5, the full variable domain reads DSGVTQTPKHLITATGQRVTLRCSPRSGDLSVYWYQQSLDQGLQFLIQYYNGEERAKGNILERFSAQQFPDLHSELNLSSLELGDSALYFCASSVDLAMETQYFGPGTRLLVL.

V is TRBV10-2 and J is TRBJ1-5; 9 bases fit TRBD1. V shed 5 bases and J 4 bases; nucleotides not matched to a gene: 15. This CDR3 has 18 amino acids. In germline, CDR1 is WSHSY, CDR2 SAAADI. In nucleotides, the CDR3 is TGCGCCAGCAGTACGGGACAGGGTTTAATGGGGTCTAATCAGCCCCAGCATTTT. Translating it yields CASSTGQGLMGSNQPQHF.

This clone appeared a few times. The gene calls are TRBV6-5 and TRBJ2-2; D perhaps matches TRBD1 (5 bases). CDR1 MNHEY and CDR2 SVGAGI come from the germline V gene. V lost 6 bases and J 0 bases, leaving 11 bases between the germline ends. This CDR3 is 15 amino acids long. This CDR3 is CASRTTTANTGELFF. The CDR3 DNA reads TGTGCCAGCAGAACGACGACAGCGAACACCGGGGAGCTGTTTTTT.

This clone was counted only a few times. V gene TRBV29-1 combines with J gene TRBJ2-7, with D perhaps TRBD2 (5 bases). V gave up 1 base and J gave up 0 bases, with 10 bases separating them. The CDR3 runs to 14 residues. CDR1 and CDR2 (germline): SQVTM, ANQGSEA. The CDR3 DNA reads TGCAGCGTTGAAGGGCATGCGGGCTCCTACGAGCAGTACTTC. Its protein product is CSVEGHAGSYEQYF.

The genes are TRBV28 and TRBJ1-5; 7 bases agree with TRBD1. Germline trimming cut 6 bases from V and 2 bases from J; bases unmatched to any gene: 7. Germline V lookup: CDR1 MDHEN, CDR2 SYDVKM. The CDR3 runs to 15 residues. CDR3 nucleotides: TGTGCCAGCAGACTCGACAGGGTTGGCAATCAGCCCCAGCATTTT. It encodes CASRLDRVGNQPQHF.

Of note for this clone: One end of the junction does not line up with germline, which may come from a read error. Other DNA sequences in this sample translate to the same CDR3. Here the CDR3 DNA reads TGCAGTGCTCGTTTCCAAGAGACTCAGTACTTC. Translation gives CSARFQETQYF. The V call is TRBV20-1, the J call TRBJ2-5; no firm D call. This CDR3 spans 11 amino acids. The germline V gene has CDR1 DFQATT and CDR2 SNEGSKA (reference sequence).

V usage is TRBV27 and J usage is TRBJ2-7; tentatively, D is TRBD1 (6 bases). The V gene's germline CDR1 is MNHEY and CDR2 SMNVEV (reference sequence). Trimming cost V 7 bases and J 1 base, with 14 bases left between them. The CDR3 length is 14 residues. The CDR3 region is CASKVGHQSYEQYF. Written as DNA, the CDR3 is TGTGCCAGCAAGGTGGGACATCAATCCTACGAGCAGTACTTC.

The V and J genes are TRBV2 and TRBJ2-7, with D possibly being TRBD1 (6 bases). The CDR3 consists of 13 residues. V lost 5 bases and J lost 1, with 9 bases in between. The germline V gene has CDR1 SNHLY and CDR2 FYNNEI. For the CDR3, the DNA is TGTGCCAGCAGTACGGACAGTTCCTACGAGCAGTACTTC. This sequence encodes CASSTDSSYEQYF. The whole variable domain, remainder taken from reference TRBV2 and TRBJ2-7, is EPEVTQTPSHQVTQMGQEVILRCVPISNHLYFYWYRQILGQKVEFLVSFYNNEISEKSEIFDDQFSVERPDGSNFTLKIRSTKLEDSAMYFCASSTDSSYEQYFGPGTRLTVT.

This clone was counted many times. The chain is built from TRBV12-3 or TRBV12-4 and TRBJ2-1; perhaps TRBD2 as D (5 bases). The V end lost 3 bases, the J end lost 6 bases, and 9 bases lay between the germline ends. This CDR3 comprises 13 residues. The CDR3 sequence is CASSFDEGNEQFF. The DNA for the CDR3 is TGTGCCAGCAGTTTTGACGAGGGCAATGAGCAGTTCTTC.

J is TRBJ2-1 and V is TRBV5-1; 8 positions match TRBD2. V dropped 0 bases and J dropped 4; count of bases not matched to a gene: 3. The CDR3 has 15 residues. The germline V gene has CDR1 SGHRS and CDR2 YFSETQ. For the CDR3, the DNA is TGCGCCAGCAGCTTGGACGGGGGGGAATACAATGAGCAGTTCTTC. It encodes CASSLDGGEYNEQFF.